These 17 T cell receptor beta chains share one sample of origin, sequenced in a study of shared clonotypes between healthy human individuals. Clones were read by immunoSEQ multiplex PCR, and TCRdb kept only the in-frame ones, dropping some. The sample carries about 2.3 million clones, approximately 95% recorded once. Sequencing was done on a sample of naive CD4+ T cells from PBMCs. Subset in this sample: CD45RA+ positively selected. Receptor source: a man between 18 and 29 years old in good health. Some clones in this sample may be carry-over from other donors' samples.

The chain uses TRBV5-1 and TRBJ2-7; D remains ambiguous. V was pared by 1 base and J by 3 bases, with 11 bases between. Germline V gene lookup returns CDR1 SGHRS and CDR2 YFSETQ. CDR3 length: 14 residues. CDR3 residues: CASSLSVQSYEQYF. CDR3 DNA sequence: TGCGCCAGCAGCTTGAGCGTACAGAGCTACGAGCAGTACTTC.

The CDR3 region is CSVEPREGQETQYF. The DNA of the CDR3 is TGCAGCGTTGAACCCCGCGAGGGGCAAGAGACCCAGTACTTC. The chain uses TRBV29-1 and TRBJ2-5, with D tentatively TRBD1 or TRBD2 (5 bases each). V lost 2 bases and J lost 2, with 12 bases in between. Per the germline V gene, CDR1 is SQVTM and CDR2 is ANQGSEA. CDR3 size: 14 residues. Filled out from reference TRBV29-1 and TRBJ2-5, the complete variable domain reads SAVISQKPSRDICQRGTSLTIQCQVDSQVTMMFWYRQQPGQSLTLIATANQGSEATYESGFVIDKFPISRPNLTFSTLTVSNMSPEDSSIYLCSVEPREGQETQYFGPGTRLLVL.

This sequence joins TRBV7-6 and TRBJ2-1, with unresolved D. The CDR3 runs to 12 residues. CDR1 is SGHVS, CDR2 FNYEAQ, per germline. Trimming took 2 bases from V and 8 from J, leaving 7 bases between them. The chain's CDR3 is CASSLSLHEQFF. CDR3 in DNA: TGTGCCAGCAGCTTATCTCTGCATGAGCAGTTCTTC.

The chain is built from TRBV5-1 and TRBJ2-3; D remains ambiguous. CDR1 is SGHRS, CDR2 YFSETQ, per germline. The CDR3 totals 14 residues. Trimming left V 4 bases short and J 2 bases short, with 11 bases between. CDR3 nucleotide sequence: TGCGCCAGCAGCCTTTTTTGGGTCACAGATACGCAGTATTTT. This encodes CASSLFWVTDTQYF.

This chain connects TRBV6-1 to TRBJ2-5; 9 bases are shared with TRBD1. The V and J ends lost 6 bases and 3 bases, in that order; junction bases with no gene match: 5. Germline assignment: CDR1 MNHNS and CDR2 SASEGT. The CDR3 consists of 14 residues. As DNA, the CDR3 is TGTGCCAGCAGCCTTACAGGGGGCAAAGAGACCCAGTACTTC. Its translation: CASSLTGGKETQYF.

V usage is TRBV27 and J usage is TRBJ2-1; 10 positions match TRBD1. CDR3 length: 15 amino acids. The V gene's germline CDR1 is MNHEY and CDR2 SMNVEV (reference sequence). V gave up 2 bases and J gave up 2 bases; unmatched junction bases: 0. The CDR3 region is CASSLDRGPYNEQFF. CDR3 coding DNA: TGTGCCAGCAGTTTAGACAGGGGGCCCTACAATGAGCAGTTCTTC.

The chain carries TRBV2 and TRBJ2-5, with 8 bases aligning to TRBD2. Germline CDR1 is SNHLY and CDR2 is FYNNEI. The J segment lost 6 bases and the V segment lost 2 bases, leaving 11 bases of the junction unmatched. The CDR3 spans 16 residues. CDR3 sequence reads: CASSERAVAGLQTQYF. The DNA for the CDR3 is TGTGCCAGCAGTGAAAGGGCGGTAGCGGGACTTCAGACCCAGTACTTC.

In regard to this clone: One end of the junction fails to match germline, which may point to a read error. V gene TRBV28 combines with J gene TRBJ2-1; D perhaps matches TRBD1 (6 bases). Germline V gene lookup returns CDR1 MDHEN and CDR2 SYDVKM. The CDR3 has 15 residues. CDR3 protein: CASSLRRGSFNEQFF. CDR3 bases: TGTGCCAGCAGTCTCCGAAGGGGGTCCTTCAATGAGCAGTTCTTC. Full variable domain (outside the CDR3, taken from reference TRBV28 and TRBJ2-1): DVKVTQSSRYLVKRTGEKVFLECVQDMDHENMFWYRQDPGLGLRLIYFSYDVKMKEKGDIPEGYSVSREKKERFSLILESASTNQTSMYLCASSLRRGSFNEQFFGPGTRLTVL.

V usage is TRBV6-5 and J usage is TRBJ2-1; 8 positions match TRBD2. Germline-derived CDR1 and CDR2 are MNHEY and SVGAGI. V shed 5 bases, J shed 6 bases, and the junction held 0 bases outside the gene matches. The CDR3 spans 12 residues. CDR3 loop: CASSAGGNEQFF. The CDR3, as DNA: TGTGCCAGCAGTGCGGGGGGCAATGAGCAGTTCTTC.

V gene TRBV5-1 combines with J gene TRBJ2-5; possibly TRBD1 for D (6 bases). The germline V and J ends were trimmed by 5 bases and 5 bases, with 16 bases remaining between them. The V gene's germline CDR1 is SGHRS and CDR2 YFSETQ. The CDR3 totals 14 residues. CDR3 amino acids: CASRSGDNGETQYF. As DNA, the CDR3 is TGCGCCAGCAGGTCAGGGGACAACGGGGAGACCCAGTACTTC.

The chain has TRBV30 and TRBJ2-5; D not certain. The germline gives CDR1 GTSNPN, CDR2 SVGIG (reference sequence). V lost 0 bases and J 1 base, leaving 6 bases between the germline ends. There are 13 residues in the CDR3. The CDR3 sequence: CAWSVVGQETQYF. The CDR3 DNA sequence: TGTGCCTGGAGTGTGGTGGGCCAAGAGACCCAGTACTTC.

The chain uses TRBV7-9 and TRBJ1-3; 8 positions agree with TRBD1. With 3 bases clipped from V and 0 bases from J, the junction kept 7 bases outside the gene matches. There are 17 residues in the CDR3. Germline V gene lookup returns CDR1 SEHNR and CDR2 FQNEAQ (reference sequence). The DNA for the CDR3 is TGTGCCAGCAGCTTCGGACAGGGTTTCGTCTCTGGAAACACCATATATTTT. It translates to CASSFGQGFVSGNTIYF.

This clone was detected once. This rearrangement joins TRBV19 to TRBJ1-5, with a tentative D call TRBD1 (6 bases). This CDR3 comprises 15 residues. The germline V and J ends were trimmed by 6 bases and 2 bases, with 14 bases remaining between them. Germline V gene lookup returns CDR1 LNHDA and CDR2 SQIVND (reference sequence). CDR3 in DNA: TGTGCCAGTAGGTTCACAGGGCTGGGCAATCAGCCCCAGCATTTT. Translated, it gives CASRFTGLGNQPQHF.

The rearrangement links TRBV28 to TRBJ2-7; 9 bases match TRBD2. This CDR3 region has 12 residues. The junction had 5 bases not matched to a gene; V was cut back by 7 bases and J by 7 bases. Germline values: CDR1 MDHEN, CDR2 SYDVKM. The CDR3 loop reads CASNLAGFEQYF. CDR3 nucleotide sequence: TGTGCCAGCAACCTAGCGGGGTTTGAGCAGTACTTC.

This clone was recorded once. The chain uses TRBV28 and TRBJ1-1; TRBD1 is a possible D gene (5 bases). CDR3 size: 14 residues. Germline values: CDR1 MDHEN, CDR2 SYDVKM. The germline V and J ends were trimmed by 10 bases and 6 bases, with 21 bases remaining between them. The CDR3 spells CATTTGLKRSEAFF. The CDR3 nucleotides are TGTGCCACCACGACGGGGCTAAAGAGATCTGAAGCTTTCTTT.

In this sample, this clone turned up once. The CDR3: CASSEVLRSDTQYF. The CDR3 DNA reads as TGTGCCAGCAGTGAAGTTCTAAGATCGGATACGCAGTATTTT. V and J are TRBV6-1 and TRBJ2-3; D unclear. The CDR3 loop spans 14 amino acids. V was clipped by 1 base and J by 6 bases, with 11 bases between them. Per germline, CDR1 MNHNS and CDR2 SASEGT.

The CDR3 loop is CASSLGGQEMRETQYF. In DNA form, the CDR3 reads TGTGCCAGCAGTTTGGGGGGCCAGGAAATGAGGGAGACCCAGTACTTC. V gene TRBV28 combines with J gene TRBJ2-5; either TRBD1 or TRBD2 may supply D (6 bases each). Germline lookup yields CDR1 MDHEN and CDR2 SYDVKM. The CDR3 is made up of 16 amino acids. V dropped 3 bases and J dropped 5 bases, with 19 bases sitting between them.